The 9 T cell receptor beta chains below were found in one sample sequenced in a study of blood T cells in healthy people across ages. Sample-barcoded 5' priming and a J-beta primer mix drove a second PCR of 7 to 11 cycles. TCRdb analysed the 5' RACE reads with MiXCR anew, one entry per CDR3 protein. Of 1 million or so distinct CDR3 sequences in the sample, about 25% were seen once. This sample was shared with a second study, whose subject was T cells of mothers and their children.

The specimen was blood. All receptors derive from a girl aged 2-15 years in good health.

The chain couples TRBV20-1 to TRBJ1-5; no firm D call. Germline V lookup: CDR1 DFQATT, CDR2 SNEGSKA (reference sequence). V dropped 0 bases and J dropped 1 base, with 16 bases sitting between them. This CDR3 contains 17 residues. The CDR3 sequence: CSARDCRFISSNQPQHF. CDR3 in DNA: TGCAGTGCTAGAGATTGCAGGTTTATCAGCAGCAATCAGCCCCAGCATTTT.

This clonotype was detected only a few times. The chain uses TRBV12-3 or TRBV12-4 and TRBJ2-5; D possibly uses TRBD1 or TRBD2 (5 bases each). The V and J ends lost 3 bases and 5 bases respectively, with 13 bases between them. The CDR3 runs 14 residues. CDR3 DNA: TGTGCCAGCAGTTTGATGGGGGTTCAGGAGACCCAGTACTTC. Its protein product is CASSLMGVQETQYF.

This clonotype was counted only a few times. The chain carries TRBV6-2 or TRBV6-3 and TRBJ1-2, with a weak D call TRBD1 (5 bases). CDR3 size: 15 residues. V was clipped by 2 bases and J by 2 bases, with 12 bases between them. CDR1 and CDR2 (germline): MNHEY, SVGEGT. The chain's CDR3 is CASSYRGTANYGYTF. The CDR3 DNA follows: TGTGCCAGCAGTTACCGCGGGACCGCCAACTATGGCTACACCTTC.

The gene calls are TRBV4-2 and TRBJ1-1; tentatively, D is TRBD1 (5 bases). Germline V CDR1 and CDR2: LGHNA, YNFKEQ. Trimming left V 1 base short and J 6 bases short, with 15 bases between. The CDR3 contains 15 residues. CDR3 loop: CASSQGGVGAAEAFF. The CDR3 region has the DNA TGTGCCAGCAGCCAAGGAGGGGTAGGGGCAGCTGAAGCTTTCTTT.

The sample holds one count of this clonotype. The chain employs TRBV6-5 and TRBJ2-7; 9 bases map to TRBD2. In germline, CDR1 is MNHEY, CDR2 SVGAGI. This CDR3 has 14 residues. V shed 6 bases, J shed 5 bases, and the junction held 8 bases outside the gene matches. This CDR3 is CASRLLAGKDEQYF. The CDR3 coding sequence is TGTGCCAGCAGGCTCCTAGCGGGAAAGGACGAGCAGTACTTC.

There are a few counts of this clonotype. This chain connects TRBV29-1 to TRBJ1-1, with unresolved D. The CDR3 length is 11 residues. The germline V gene encodes CDR1 SQVTM and CDR2 ANQGSEA. The CDR3 here is CKGWADNVAFF. CDR3 DNA sequence: TGCAAAGGGTGGGCAGACAACGTTGCTTTCTTT.

This clonotype was seen more than once but under ten times. The chain carries TRBV13 and TRBJ2-7; possibly TRBD2 for D (5 bases). The V end was cut by 2 bases, the J end by 5 bases, with 16 bases between. Germline-derived CDR1 and CDR2 are PRHDT and FYEKMQ (reference sequence). The CDR3 is 15 residues long. CDR3 bases: TGTGCCAGCAGCTTAAGGGCAGCGGATCGGAACGAGCAGTACTTC. This encodes CASSLRAADRNEQYF.

This clonotype was counted a few times. The rearrangement links TRBV20-1 to TRBJ1-5; D possibly corresponds to TRBD1 (6 bases). V was pared by 7 bases and J by 0 bases, with 19 bases between. Looked up from germline, CDR1 is DFQATT and CDR2 is SNEGSKA (reference sequence). This CDR3 has 16 amino acids. CDR3 residues: CSVPQAQGGSNQPQHF. The CDR3 nucleotides are TGCAGTGTCCCGCAAGCACAGGGTGGTAGCAATCAGCCCCAGCATTTT.

The rearrangement joins TRBV9 to TRBJ2-2, with a possible D match to TRBD2 (5 bases). V was trimmed by 2 bases and J by 3 bases, leaving 8 bases between them. The CDR3 totals 14 residues. CDR1 and CDR2 from the germline V gene are SGDLS and YYNGEE. The CDR3 here is CASSVQLDTGELFF. CDR3 in DNA: TGTGCCAGCAGCGTCCAACTAGACACCGGGGAGCTGTTTTTT.